This TCR beta chain was profiled in a study of cytomegalovirus exposure and HLA in healthy donors. The CDR3 spans 15 residues. V was pared by 7 bases and J by 0 bases, with 14 bases between. The germline gives CDR1 SGHNT, CDR2 YYREEE (reference sequence). Primers: 60 Vbeta forward and 13 Jbeta reverse. Produced via immunoSEQ multiplex PCR; TCRdb's table is partial and in-frame only. The table has under 200,000 clones, approximately 81% seen once; the top ten hold around 0.25%. The origin of this receptor is a boy between 10 and 17 years old in good health and CMV-seronegative. V and J are TRBV5-4 and TRBJ2-1; D ambiguous. The sample was PBMCs. CDR3 loop: CASFLRGSSYNEQFF. The CDR3 DNA is TGTGCCAGCTTTCTTCGCGGCAGCTCCTACAATGAGCAGTTCTTC.